A single TCR beta chain is shown here with its context. The data belong to a study of blood T cells in healthy people across ages. Per individual sample, total RNA of at least 6 micrograms was extracted. The use of a sample-barcoded 5' primer and a J-beta primer mix characterized a second PCR of 7 to 11 cycles. A template-switch adaptor containing 12 random nucleotides labeled each cDNA molecule. MiXCR, applied by TCRdb to the 5' RACE reads, yields one record per CDR3 protein. The data hold over 950,000 distinct CDR3 sequences, with roughly 51% observed a single time. The germline CDR1 and CDR2 sequences are MNHEY and SMNVEV (reference sequence). V lost 4 bases, J lost 9 bases, and 31 bases lay in between. This CDR3 contains 19 residues.

The sequencing sample was made of blood. The clonotype was recovered from a woman aged 55-75 years in good health. The chain couples TRBV27 to TRBJ2-1, with D possibly being TRBD2 (8 bases). CDR3 residues: CASSSLRGIISGTPGEQFF. The CDR3 nucleotides are TGTGCCAGCAGTTCCCTCAGGGGGATAATTAGCGGGACCCCCGGTGAGCAGTTCTTC.